One sample yielded the 13 T cell receptor beta chains listed below, sequenced in a study of T-cell memory formation after mild COVID-19. TCRdb reprocessed the 5' RACE reads with MiXCR, giving one entry per CDR3 protein. The sample has 250,000 to 300,000 distinct CDR3 sequences; around 15% are singletons. Sequencing input: PBMCs or a T cell subset sorted from them (not recorded which). These receptors originate from a man between 18 and 35 years old who had mild COVID-19 (a few samples of this study predate the infection). Cell type and time point are not known.

This clonotype showed up just a few times. V usage is TRBV6-5 and J usage is TRBJ1-5; D ambiguous. Germline CDR1 and CDR2: MNHEY and SVGAGI. This CDR3 has 16 amino acids. V lost 0 bases and J 6 bases, leaving 15 bases between the germline ends. CDR3 nucleotides: TGTGCCAGCAGTTACTCGAATTCTGGGTTCGGTCAGCCCCAGCATTTT. Amino acid sequence: CASSYSNSGFGQPQHF.

This sequence joins TRBV7-3 and TRBJ2-2; a weak D match, TRBD2 (5 bases). The CDR3 loop spans 15 amino acids. The V and J ends lost 3 bases and 2 bases respectively, with 10 bases between them. CDR1 is SGHTA, CDR2 FQGTGA, per germline. CDR3 region: CASSLDGINTGELFF. DNA of the CDR3: TGTGCCAGCAGCTTGGACGGGATCAACACCGGGGAGCTGTTTTTT.

The chain uses TRBV7-9 and TRBJ2-5, with TRBD1 identical over 11 bases. This CDR3 spans 16 amino acids. CDR1 SEHNR and CDR2 FQNEAQ come from the germline V gene (reference sequence). Trimming took 8 bases from V and 0 from J; bases not matched to a gene: 8. CDR3 nucleotide sequence: TGTGCCAGCGGCCTCGGGGACAGGGGGAACCAAGAGACCCAGTACTTC. Its protein product is CASGLGDRGNQETQYF. Full variable domain (rest looked up from reference TRBV7-9 and TRBJ2-5): DTGVSQNPRHKITKRGQNVTFRCDPISEHNRLYWYRQTLGQGPEFLTYFQNEAQLEKSRLLSDRFSAERPKGSFSTLEIQRTEQGDSAMYLCASGLGDRGNQETQYFGPGTRLLVL.

This clonotype came up a few times. The V and J genes are TRBV20-1 and TRBJ2-3, with 12 bases that match TRBD2. This CDR3 contains 20 residues. V lost 1 base and J lost 4; bases outside the gene matches: 18. CDR1 DFQATT and CDR2 SNEGSKA come from the germline V gene (reference sequence). The CDR3 here is CSARVPVPSTSGGWADTQYF. The CDR3 DNA sequence: TGCAGTGCTAGAGTCCCCGTTCCTTCGACTAGCGGGGGTTGGGCAGATACGCAGTATTTT.

As for this clonotype: This may come from a read error, since a much larger clone is one base off. This chain connects TRBV7-2 to TRBJ1-6; D is undetermined. V gave up 5 bases and J gave up 9 bases, with 17 bases separating them. Germline CDR1 is SGHTA and CDR2 is FQGNSA. There are 15 residues in the CDR3. The CDR3 sequence: CASSPRAVDLSPLHF. The CDR3 DNA reads as TGTGCCAGCAGCCCCCGGGCGGTAGACCTTTCACCCCTCCACTTT.

In DNA, the CDR3 is TGTGCCAGCAGTCTTCAGTCGGGTACTGAAGCTTTCTTT. Protein product: CASSLQSGTEAFF. This rearrangement joins TRBV6-5 to TRBJ1-1, with unresolved D. V lost 5 bases, J lost 5 bases, and 12 bases lay in between. Germline CDR1 MNHEY, CDR2 SVGAGI. The CDR3 has 13 amino acids.

This clonotype appeared a few times. The chain joins TRBV20-1 to TRBJ2-5, with TRBD1 as a possible D gene (5 bases). The CDR3 covers 13 residues. V lost 3 bases, J lost 2 bases, and 10 bases lay in between. Germline V lookup: CDR1 DFQATT, CDR2 SNEGSKA (reference sequence). The CDR3 region has the DNA TGCAGTGCTAGGACAGAGTTTCAAGAGACCCAGTACTTC. Amino acids: CSARTEFQETQYF.

The chain uses TRBV20-1 and TRBJ1-1, with D possibly matching TRBD1 (6 bases). Trimming pared 5 bases from V and 8 bases from J, leaving 15 bases between. Germline values: CDR1 DFQATT, CDR2 SNEGSKA (reference sequence). CDR3 length: 12 amino acids. CDR3 DNA sequence: TGCAGTGCTCAAAGGGGGGGGCGCGAAGCTTTCTTT. As protein: CSAQRGGREAFF.

The chain joins TRBV7-8 to TRBJ1-1; possibly TRBD1 for D (6 bases). The CDR3 runs to 15 residues. CDR1 is SGHVS and CDR2 is FQNEAQ in the germline V gene. V lost 4 bases and J lost 1, with 13 bases in between. CDR3 nucleotide sequence: TGTGCCAGCAGCTCACAGGGTCCAGGGAACACTGAAGCTTTCTTT. Its translation: CASSSQGPGNTEAFF.

The gene calls are TRBV5-5 and TRBJ1-2; D uncertain. The CDR3 is 13 amino acids. Trimming removed 0 bases from V and 8 bases from J, with 11 bases in between. Germline V gene data show CDR1 as SGHKS and CDR2 as YYEKEE (reference sequence). This CDR3 reads CASSLVSAGGYTF. DNA of the CDR3: TGTGCCAGCAGCTTGGTGTCTGCGGGGGGCTACACCTTC.

This clonotype was recorded a few times. V and J are TRBV12-3 or TRBV12-4 and TRBJ2-6; the D gene is possibly TRBD1 (6 bases). V lost 8 bases and J 0 bases, leaving 11 bases between the germline ends. CDR3 length: 15 amino acids. CDR3 residues: CASSPGVSGANVLTF. As DNA, the CDR3 is TGTGCCAGCTCACCAGGGGTCTCTGGGGCCAACGTCCTGACTTTC.

This clonotype occurred a few times. The chain recombines TRBV3-1 with TRBJ1-6; D possibly corresponds to TRBD1 (5 bases). This CDR3 contains 17 residues. Germline values: CDR1 LGHDT, CDR2 YNNKEL (reference sequence). Trimming took 6 bases from V and 4 from J, leaving 19 bases between them. CDR3 DNA: TGTGCCAGCAGTCCCGATCCGGGACGTCGGTATAATTCACCCCTCCACTTT. This encodes CASSPDPGRRYNSPLHF. The full variable domain, in which reference TRBV3-1 and TRBJ1-6 provide the parts outside the CDR3, is DTAVSQTPKYLVTQMGNDKSIKCEQNLGHDTMYWYKQDSKKFLKIMFSYNNKELIINETVPNRFSPKSPDKAHLNLHINSLELGDSAVYFCASSPDPGRRYNSPLHFGNGTRLTVT.

This chain joins TRBV7-6 and TRBJ2-3; 8 bases are shared with TRBD1. V lost 0 bases and J lost 4; bases outside the gene matches: 6. Germline loops: CDR1 SGHVS, CDR2 FNYEAQ. The CDR3 loop spans 16 amino acids. The CDR3 protein is CASSLAGQGSPDTQYF. CDR3 DNA sequence: TGTGCCAGCAGCTTAGCTGGACAGGGTAGCCCAGATACGCAGTATTTT.